This T cell receptor (beta chain) was retrieved from a study of blood T cell repertoires in COVID-19. Overall study: COVID-19 samples from acute and convalescent phases originated in the United States, Italy and Spain. From T cells, B-cell-depleted T cells, or PBMCs came the material, which was cDNA or gDNA.

Original handling: It was from reference gene primer amplification that nucleated cell counts were estimated. Measured with immunoSEQ multiplex PCR; TCRdb has only the in-frame clones, and not every one. D and trimming come from the DNA, and the V and J calls and clone size come from that table. Counted here are under 25,000 clones, 75% to 90% occurring once; the ten biggest clones make up under 75%. Trimming left V 1 base short and J 2 bases short, with 9 bases between. The CDR3 has 14 residues. CDR1 and CDR2 from the germline V gene are SGHTA and FQGNSA. Sequencing was performed on peripheral blood. This TCR derives from a woman at least 80 years old with acute or convalescent COVID-19. This chain links TRBV7-2 with TRBJ2-7; D is possibly TRBD1 (6 bases). The CDR3 loop is CASSLGTAAYEQYF. CDR3 bases: TGTGCCAGCAGCTTAGGGACAGCGGCCTACGAGCAGTACTTC.